The TCR beta chain under discussion was sequenced for a study of cytomegalovirus exposure and HLA in healthy donors. The wider study: Across 350 to 500 genotyped donors, over 70% landed in the Caucasian-associated ancestry cluster. Study-wide results and limits: Across donors, sequencing depth was assumed by presence/absence analyses to be roughly uniform. Overall, roughly 160 TCR beta chains were annotated as cytomegalovirus-associated.

PCR amplification relied on 60 Vbeta primers (plus 13 Jbeta primers). The data were produced by immunoSEQ multiplex PCR, yet TCRdb's version contains in-frame clones alone and is incomplete. This table has 200,000 or so clones, approximately 78% appearing once. This CDR3 is 15 amino acids long. Trimming removed 0 bases from V and 4 bases from J, with 11 bases in between. Germline-derived CDR1 and CDR2 are SGHVS and FQNEAQ. The table lists this clone with a count of one. Its target is unknown. V gene TRBV7-8 combines with J gene TRBJ2-3; tentatively, D is TRBD1 (6 bases). The TCR comes from a woman aged 45 to 65 in good health and CMV-seropositive. Sample: PBMCs. Here the CDR3 reads CASSLAGGAADTQYF. In DNA, the CDR3 is TGTGCCAGCAGCTTAGCTGGGGGCGCGGCAGATACGCAGTATTTT.